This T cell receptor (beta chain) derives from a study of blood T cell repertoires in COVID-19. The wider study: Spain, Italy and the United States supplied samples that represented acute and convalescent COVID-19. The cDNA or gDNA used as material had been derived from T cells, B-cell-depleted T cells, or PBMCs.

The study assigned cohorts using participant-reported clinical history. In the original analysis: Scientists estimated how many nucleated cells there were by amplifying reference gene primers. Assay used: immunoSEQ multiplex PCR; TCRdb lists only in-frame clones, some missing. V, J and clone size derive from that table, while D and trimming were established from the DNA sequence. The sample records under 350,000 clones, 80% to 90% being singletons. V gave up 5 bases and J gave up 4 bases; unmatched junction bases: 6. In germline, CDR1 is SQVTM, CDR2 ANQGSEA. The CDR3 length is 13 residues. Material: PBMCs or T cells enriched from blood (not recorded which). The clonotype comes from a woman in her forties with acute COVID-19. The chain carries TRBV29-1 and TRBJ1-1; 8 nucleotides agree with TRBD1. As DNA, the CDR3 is TGCAGCGTTTACCGGACAGGGACCACTGAAGCTTTCTTT. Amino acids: CSVYRTGTTEAFF.